Below are 30 T cell receptor beta chains sequenced from a single sample in a study of Graves' ophthalmopathy and Graves' hyperthyroidism. Investigators amplified TCR beta CDR3 regions from RNA transcripts. First-round RT-PCR with HTBI primers preceded a second-round multiplex PCR. TCRdb re-analysed the multiplex PCR reads in MiXCR, keeping a single row per CDR3 protein. Seen here are 200,000 to 250,000 distinct CDR3 sequences, just under 30% observed once, and the top ten hold 9.1%. The specimen was peripheral blood. Receptor source: a man aged 50 to 59 with Graves' ophthalmopathy.

This chain links TRBV6-1 with TRBJ1-6; maybe TRBD1 (6 bases). There are 16 residues in the CDR3. The germline V gene encodes CDR1 MNHNS and CDR2 SASEGT. V lost 5 bases and J 7 bases, leaving 18 bases between the germline ends. The CDR3 DNA is TGTGCCAGCAGTCAGGGGAGGGGGGTGAGGAATTCACCCCTCCACTTT. Translated, it gives CASSQGRGVRNSPLHF.

This clonotype was seen ten or more times. The genes are TRBV6-5 and TRBJ2-7; 10 bases fit TRBD2. Germline CDR1 reads MNHEY; CDR2 reads SVGAGI. The CDR3 has 14 amino acids. Germline trimming cut 7 bases from V and 1 base from J; bases unmatched to any gene: 4. The CDR3 DNA is TGTGCCAGCACCAGAGCGGGGGGGTCCTACGAGCAGTACTTC. Protein sequence: CASTRAGGSYEQYF.

This clonotype turned up a few times. V usage is TRBV2 and J usage is TRBJ1-1, with TRBD1 as a possible D gene (6 bases). The CDR3 totals 14 residues. Germline CDR1 and CDR2: SNHLY and FYNNEI. V was pared by 3 bases and J by 3 bases, with 11 bases between. CDR3: CASSESGAYTEAFF. CDR3 nucleotide sequence: TGTGCCAGCAGTGAGTCGGGGGCTTACACTGAAGCTTTCTTT.

There are many counts of this clonotype. The CDR3 spells CASKTDNTGELFF. The CDR3 DNA follows: TGTGCCAGTAAGACAGATAACACCGGGGAGCTGTTTTTT. The genes are TRBV19 and TRBJ2-2; D perhaps matches TRBD1 (5 bases). The CDR3 covers 13 residues. V shed 7 bases and J shed 2 bases, with 8 bases lying between them. CDR1 is LNHDA, CDR2 SQIVND, per germline (reference sequence).

At least ten counts were recorded for this clonotype. The chain uses TRBV6-2 or TRBV6-3 and TRBJ2-7, with 12 bases identical to TRBD1. Per germline, CDR1 MNHEY and CDR2 SVGEGT. V was clipped by 4 bases and J by 6 bases; unmatched bases: 7. CDR3 length: 15 amino acids. In DNA, the CDR3 is TGTGCCAGCAGTTTGCGGGACAGGGGGCTGCGCGAGCAGTACTTC. Translating gives CASSLRDRGLREQYF.

This clonotype was picked up many times. This rearrangement joins TRBV12-3 or TRBV12-4 to TRBJ2-5; 8 bases line up with TRBD1. The CDR3 is 17 residues long. J gave up 5 bases and V 6 bases, and 17 bases lay outside the gene matches. The DNA of the CDR3 is TGTGCCAGCAGCCTCCAACCAAGGACAGGGACATTGGAGACCCAGTACTTC. Its protein product is CASSLQPRTGTLETQYF.

This clonotype was seen many times. The genes are TRBV5-6 and TRBJ2-7, with D possibly being TRBD1 (6 bases). V lost 4 bases to trimming and J lost 3 bases, with 14 bases between them. The germline gives CDR1 SGHDT, CDR2 YYEEEE. The CDR3 sequence is 14 residues long. CDR3 bases: TGTGCCAGCAGCCCTCGACAGGCTGGCTACGAGCAGTACTTC. It encodes CASSPRQAGYEQYF.

The rearrangement links TRBV10-3 to TRBJ2-5, with unresolved D. The germline V and J ends were trimmed by 5 bases and 1 base, with 11 bases remaining between them. The germline gives CDR1 ENHRY, CDR2 SYGVKD. This CDR3 comprises 14 residues. CDR3 bases: TGTGCCATCAGTCCGGCTGGGGTCCAAGAGACCCAGTACTTC. Residues: CAISPAGVQETQYF.

The chain couples TRBV12-3 or TRBV12-4 to TRBJ1-1; D is uncertain. The CDR3 spans 14 residues. Trimming stripped 3 bases from V and 1 base from J, with 9 bases between. CDR3 nucleotide sequence: TGTGCCAGCAGTTTTATGTCGACGAACACTGAAGCTTTCTTT. It codes for CASSFMSTNTEAFF.

This clonotype was seen at least ten times. This chain links TRBV19 with TRBJ2-2; 9 bases line up with TRBD2. CDR1 LNHDA and CDR2 SQIVND come from the germline V gene (reference sequence). V lost 3 bases to trimming and J lost 4 bases; unmatched junction nucleotides: 6. The CDR3 spans 16 residues. CDR3 in DNA: TGTGCCAGTAGTATGGTAGCGGGAGTCCCCACCGGGGAGCTGTTTTTT. This sequence encodes CASSMVAGVPTGELFF.

Ten or more counts support this clonotype. The chain joins TRBV27 to TRBJ2-7; D possibly corresponds to TRBD2 (5 bases). V was trimmed by 4 bases and J by 2 bases, leaving 15 bases between them. This CDR3 has 15 amino acids. CDR1 MNHEY and CDR2 SMNVEV come from the germline V gene (reference sequence). CDR3 nucleotide sequence: TGTGCCAGCAGTTCTTACGCGGGCCTCCCCTACGAGCAGTACTTC. Its protein is CASSSYAGLPYEQYF.

This clonotype was seen many times. This chain joins TRBV20-1 and TRBJ2-7; 9 bases fit TRBD1. Losses at the gene ends were 1 base for V and 3 bases for J; bases not matched to a gene: 10. The CDR3 sequence is 16 residues long. The V gene's germline CDR1 is DFQATT and CDR2 SNEGSKA (reference sequence). This CDR3 is CSARGFTGGAGYEQYF. CDR3 bases: TGCAGTGCTAGAGGCTTTACAGGGGGCGCGGGCTACGAGCAGTACTTC.

The table lists this clonotype with many counts. The rearrangement links TRBV13 to TRBJ2-7; 11 nucleotides align to TRBD1. The CDR3 totals 15 residues. Germline V CDR1 and CDR2: PRHDT, FYEKMQ (reference sequence). Trimming cost V 5 bases and J 6 bases; bases outside gene matches: 9. This CDR3 reads CASSLIRTGGVEQYF. In nucleotides, the CDR3 is TGTGCCAGCAGCCTAATCAGGACAGGGGGCGTCGAGCAGTACTTC. The whole variable domain, remainder taken from reference TRBV13 and TRBJ2-7, is AAGVIQSPRHLIKEKRETATLKCYPIPRHDTVYWYQQGPGQDPQFLISFYEKMQSDKGSIPDRFSAQQFSDYHSELNMSSLELGDSALYFCASSLIRTGGVEQYFGPGTRLTVT.

The table lists this clonotype with many counts. The chain recombines TRBV24-1 with TRBJ2-2, with TRBD2 as a possible D gene (6 bases). The CDR3 sequence is 14 residues long. The V gene lost 8 bases and the J gene lost 1 base, with 10 bases spanning the gap. Germline CDR1 reads KGHDR; CDR2 reads SFDVKD. The CDR3 reads CATMGGWNTGELFF. CDR3 nucleotide sequence: TGTGCCACCATGGGAGGCTGGAACACCGGGGAGCTGTTTTTT.

The chain employs TRBV27 and TRBJ1-1; D possibly corresponds to TRBD1 (6 bases). Trimming took off 6 bases at V and 1 base at J, with 12 bases between the two ends. CDR1 is MNHEY, CDR2 SMNVEV, per germline (reference sequence). This CDR3 contains 14 residues. CDR3 bases: TGTGCCAGCAGATCAGGGGAACCGAACACTGAAGCTTTCTTT. Translating gives CASRSGEPNTEAFF.

J is TRBJ2-2 and V is TRBV6-2 or TRBV6-3; 7 nucleotides line up with TRBD1. V shed 7 bases, J shed 1 base, and the junction held 15 bases outside the gene matches. CDR1 and CDR2 (germline): MNHEY, SVGEGT. The CDR3 length is 18 residues. The CDR3 nucleotides are TGTGCCAGCATTCTGAACCGGGACAGCTTCTTGAACACCGGGGAGCTGTTTTTT. It codes for CASILNRDSFLNTGELFF.

Here the CDR3 DNA reads TGTGCCAGCAGTTCCCTGACGGGGGCAAACTATGGCTACACCTTC. Translated, it gives CASSSLTGANYGYTF. The V gene is TRBV27, the J gene TRBJ1-2, with D tentatively TRBD1 (6 bases). Germline lookup yields CDR1 MNHEY and CDR2 SMNVEV (reference sequence). Trimming took 4 bases from V and 2 from J, leaving 14 bases between them. This CDR3 spans 15 amino acids.

The sample holds many counts of this clonotype. The chain combines TRBV27 with TRBJ1-5; D is uncertain. CDR3 length: 14 amino acids. Trimming left V 6 bases short and J 7 bases short, with 16 bases between. Germline V gene lookup returns CDR1 MNHEY and CDR2 SMNVEV (reference sequence). The chain's CDR3 is CASRPDGRSQPQHF. For the CDR3, the DNA is TGTGCCAGCAGACCTGACGGACGGAGCCAGCCCCAGCATTTT.

This clonotype occurred many times. The chain combines TRBV9 with TRBJ2-7; D may be TRBD2 (6 bases). CDR1 and CDR2 (germline): SGDLS, YYNGEE. Trimming cost V 0 bases and J 5 bases, with 15 bases left between them. This CDR3 comprises 15 residues. CDR3 coding DNA: TGTGCCAGCAGCGTAGGGGGACTGACGTTAAACGAGCAGTACTTC. This codes for CASSVGGLTLNEQYF. The whole variable domain, remainder taken from reference TRBV9 and TRBJ2-7, is DSGVTQTPKHLITATGQRVTLRCSPRSGDLSVYWYQQSLDQGLQFLIQYYNGEERAKGNILERFSAQQFPDLHSELNLSSLELGDSALYFCASSVGGLTLNEQYFGPGTRLTVT.

In its sample, this clonotype was seen once. V and J are TRBV6-1 and TRBJ2-2, with TRBD1 matching over 8 bases. The trim removed 11 bases at V and 4 bases at J, leaving 9 bases unmatched. The CDR3 runs to 14 residues. Germline assignment: CDR1 MNHNS and CDR2 SASEGT. CDR3 sequence reads: CAGRQGSLTGELFF. The CDR3 DNA follows: TGTGCCGGGAGACAGGGGAGTCTCACCGGGGAGCTGTTTTTT.

This chain uses TRBV10-1 with TRBJ1-1, with a tentative D call TRBD1 (5 bases). The length of the CDR3 is 14 residues. CDR1 WNHNN and CDR2 SYGVQD come from the germline V gene (reference sequence). V was shortened by 3 bases and J by 5 bases, with 13 bases between the two germline ends. In DNA, the CDR3 is TGCGCCAGCAGTGATACAGGTCCCAGGACTGAAGCTTTCTTT. This sequence encodes CASSDTGPRTEAFF.

This clonotype was recorded many times. The chain has TRBV12-3 or TRBV12-4 and TRBJ2-2; 7 positions agree with TRBD1. Trimming removed 6 bases from V and 6 bases from J; junction bases left unmatched: 7. This CDR3 contains 14 residues. The CDR3 DNA is TGTGCCAGCAGCCTTACTGGACAGGCCGGGGAGCTGTTTTTT. This codes for CASSLTGQAGELFF.

This clonotype was observed many times. V and J are TRBV19 and TRBJ1-5; 7 nucleotides line up with TRBD1. With V trimmed by 3 bases and J by 0 bases, 8 bases remained unmatched. The length of the CDR3 is 17 residues. CDR1 is LNHDA and CDR2 is SQIVND in the germline V gene (reference sequence). The CDR3 sequence is CASSIGTVAYSNQPQHF. The CDR3 coding sequence is TGTGCCAGTAGTATTGGGACAGTCGCTTATAGCAATCAGCCCCAGCATTTT.

This clonotype was detected only a few times. This chain joins TRBV30 and TRBJ2-2; 8 bases align to TRBD2. Germline V lookup: CDR1 GTSNPN, CDR2 SVGIG (reference sequence). V shed 2 bases, J shed 1 base, and the junction held 6 bases outside the gene matches. This CDR3 spans 16 amino acids. CDR3 sequence (DNA): TGTGCCTGGAGTACCCGACTAGCGAAGAACACCGGGGAGCTGTTTTTT. It codes for CAWSTRLAKNTGELFF.

The rearrangement links TRBV7-9 to TRBJ1-1, with D unclear. The V and J ends lost 1 base and 2 bases respectively, with 11 bases between them. Germline V CDR1 and CDR2: SEHNR, FQNEAQ (reference sequence). The CDR3 consists of 15 residues. CDR3 sequence reads: CASSLVLDLNTEAFF. The CDR3 nucleotides are TGTGCCAGCAGCTTAGTACTGGACCTTAACACTGAAGCTTTCTTT. Filled out from reference TRBV7-9 and TRBJ1-1, the complete variable domain reads DTGVSQNPRHKITKRGQNVTFRCDPISEHNRLYWYRQTLGQGPEFLTYFQNEAQLEKSRLLSDRFSAERPKGSFSTLEIQRTEQGDSAMYLCASSLVLDLNTEAFFGQGTRLTVV.

This CDR3 is CASRPGPGSIGNTEAFF. CDR3 sequence (DNA): TGTGCCAGCAGGCCGGGACCGGGGAGCATTGGGAACACTGAAGCTTTCTTT. The rearrangement uses TRBV28 and TRBJ1-1, with a tentative D call TRBD1 (5 bases). Germline assignment: CDR1 MDHEN and CDR2 SYDVKM. The CDR3 is 17 amino acids. V gave up 6 bases and J gave up 1 base, with 21 bases separating them.

This clonotype appeared many times. V is TRBV6-5 and J is TRBJ2-7; no clear D gene. V gave up 2 bases and J gave up 3 bases, with 5 bases separating them. This CDR3 is 12 amino acids long. The V gene's germline CDR1 is MNHEY and CDR2 SVGAGI. DNA of the CDR3: TGTGCCAGCAGTTACCCTAACTACGAGCAGTACTTC. Its translation is CASSYPNYEQYF.

There are many counts of this clonotype. This chain joins TRBV5-6 and TRBJ1-6; D is possibly TRBD1 (5 bases). This CDR3 has 14 residues. V was cut by 2 bases and J by 14 bases, with 17 bases left in between. Germline CDR1 reads SGHDT; CDR2 reads YYEEEE. CDR3 coding DNA: TGTGCCAGCAGCTTCCCGGGACGGGATTTCGCCCTCCACTTT. As protein: CASSFPGRDFALHF.

Many counts were recorded for this clonotype. V and J are TRBV7-9 and TRBJ2-2; D not certain. The V and J ends lost 4 bases and 7 bases respectively, with 10 bases between them. The germline V gene has CDR1 SEHNR and CDR2 FQNEAQ (reference sequence). The CDR3 consists of 13 residues. Here the CDR3 DNA reads TGTGCCAGCAGCTATACGATGGGCGGGGAGCTGTTTTTT. As protein: CASSYTMGGELFF.

The rearrangement joins TRBV12-3 or TRBV12-4 to TRBJ2-7; 9 positions agree with TRBD1. The CDR3 runs 14 residues. The V segment lost 7 bases and the J segment 5 bases; nucleotides outside the gene matches: 9. CDR3 in DNA: TGTGCCAGCACTGGGACAGGGAGAGGAGACGAGCAGTACTTC. Its protein is CASTGTGRGDEQYF.